The 30 T cell receptor beta chains in this list originate from one sample, sequenced in a study of blood T cell repertoires in COVID-19 (dated by TCRdb to the early 2020s). Library construction relied on the immunoSEQ multiplex PCR assay. TCRdb mirrors the immuneACCESS table, restricted to in-frame sequences. Some clones are absent from its copies; in checked studies, under half trace to an unresolved V gene, and the reason for the others is unknown. The table for this sample lists about 140,000 clones; approximately 79% of them were counted only once. The ten most abundant clones make up roughly 2.9% of the sample. The sample was PBMCs or T cells enriched from blood (not recorded which). These receptors originate from a woman between 50 and 59 years old who had recovered from COVID-19.

This chain uses TRBV11-3 with TRBJ2-2, with D unresolved. V gave up 4 bases and J gave up 5 bases, with 8 bases separating them. CDR1 is SGHNT, CDR2 YENEEA, per germline. The CDR3 consists of 13 residues. DNA for the CDR3: TGTGCCAGCAGCTCGTACGAGACCGGGGAGCTGTTTTTT. The encoded protein is CASSSYETGELFF. The variable domain in full, completed from reference TRBV11-3 and TRBJ2-2, reads EAGVVQSPRYKIIEKKQPVAFWCNPISGHNTLYWYLQNLGQGPELLIRYENEEAVDDSQLPKDRFSAERLKGVDSTLKIQPAELGDSAVYLCASSSYETGELFFGEGSRLTVL.

This chain joins TRBV19 and TRBJ1-1; 9 nucleotides agree with TRBD1. The junction had 15 bases not matched to a gene; V was cut back by 5 bases and J by 5 bases. The CDR3 consists of 17 residues. Germline-derived CDR1 and CDR2 are LNHDA and SQIVND (reference sequence). CDR3 bases: TGTGCCAGTAGTCCTGGCAGGATTAACAGGGGGCGGACTGAAGCTTTCTTT. Translating gives CASSPGRINRGRTEAFF.

This clone was counted a few times. The chain combines TRBV18 with TRBJ1-5, with TRBD1 matching 9 bases. V lost 5 bases and J lost 4; bases outside the gene matches: 6. Germline V gives CDR1 KGHSH, CDR2 LQKENI. The CDR3 consists of 15 residues. CDR3 in DNA: TGTGCCAGCTCAGCCGGGACAGGGAGGAATCAGCCCCAGCATTTT. Translation: CASSAGTGRNQPQHF.

The chain recombines TRBV28 with TRBJ2-3; D ambiguous. The germline gives CDR1 MDHEN, CDR2 SYDVKM. CDR3 length equals 15 residues. The germline V and J ends were trimmed by 2 bases and 0 bases, with 9 bases remaining between them. The CDR3 loop reads CASSLVAPSTDTQYF. CDR3 in DNA: TGTGCCAGCAGTTTAGTGGCCCCTAGCACAGATACGCAGTATTTT.

The chain combines TRBV24-1 with TRBJ1-2, with a weak D call TRBD1 (6 bases). The V gene's germline CDR1 is KGHDR and CDR2 SFDVKD. V lost 1 base and J lost 8, with 10 bases in between. The CDR3 covers 13 residues. CDR3 amino acids: CATSDFTGGGYTF. The CDR3 DNA reads as TGTGCCACCAGTGATTTTACGGGGGGCGGCTACACCTTC.

V and J are TRBV4-1 and TRBJ2-3; D is undetermined. Trimming took off 0 bases at V and 0 bases at J, with 7 bases between the two ends. Germline CDR1 MGHRA, CDR2 YSYEKL. The CDR3 sequence is 15 residues long. CDR3 in amino acids: CASSQEHYSTDTQYF. The CDR3 bases are TGCGCCAGCAGCCAAGAACACTACAGCACAGATACGCAGTATTTT.

This chain connects TRBV6-4 to TRBJ2-1; 11 bases agree with TRBD2. The V and J ends lost 3 bases and 9 bases, in that order; junction bases with no gene match: 7. The CDR3 length is 15 residues. Germline V CDR1 and CDR2: MRHNA, SNTAGT. The CDR3 DNA sequence: TGTGCCAGCAGTGAACTAGCGGGGGCTAGGGGTGAGCAGTTCTTC. Translated, it gives CASSELAGARGEQFF.

J is TRBJ2-5 and V is TRBV3-1 (or the pseudogene TRBV3-2); D remains ambiguous. Trimming removed 0 bases from V and 5 bases from J, with 10 bases in between. The CDR3 consists of 14 residues. The germline V gene has CDR1 LGHDT and CDR2 YNNKEL (reference sequence). The CDR3 DNA reads TGTGCCAGCAGCCAAGATCAAGTGCGGGAGACCCAGTACTTC. Protein sequence: CASSQDQVRETQYF.

This clone was seen a single time. The chain uses TRBV11-2 and TRBJ1-1, with D tentatively TRBD1 (5 bases). Germline V gives CDR1 SGHAT, CDR2 FQNNGV. The CDR3 contains 13 residues. Trimming removed 5 bases at V and 2 bases at J, with 9 bases between. CDR3 nucleotide sequence: TGTGCCAGCAGCGCGACAGACAACACTGAAGCTTTCTTT. Translated, it gives CASSATDNTEAFF. The entire variable domain, with the rest obtained from reference TRBV11-2 and TRBJ1-1, is as follows: EAGVAQSPRYKIIEKRQSVAFWCNPISGHATLYWYQQILGQGPKLLIQFQNNGVVDDSQLPKDRFSAERLKGVDSTLKIQPAKLEDSAVYLCASSATDNTEAFFGQGTRLTVV.

V gene TRBV7-9 combines with J gene TRBJ1-2; the D gene is possibly TRBD1 (5 bases). The CDR3 runs to 13 residues. Trimming took off 5 bases at V and 3 bases at J, with 10 bases between the two ends. CDR1 and CDR2 (germline): SEHNR, FQNEAQ (reference sequence). Written as DNA, the CDR3 is TGTGCCAGCAGCGGAGGGACCCACTATGGCTACACCTTC. This codes for CASSGGTHYGYTF.

This chain connects TRBV18 to TRBJ2-6; D might be TRBD1 (6 bases). The germline V gene encodes CDR1 KGHSH and CDR2 LQKENI. V gave up 0 bases and J gave up 0 bases, with 18 bases separating them. The CDR3 is 20 amino acids. CDR3 in DNA: TGTGCCAGCTCACCACCGATCGCAGGGGCCTTGAGCTCTGGGGCCAACGTCCTGACTTTC. Translating gives CASSPPIAGALSSGANVLTF.

The gene calls are TRBV3-1 (or the pseudogene TRBV3-2) and TRBJ2-1; tentatively, D is TRBD2 (5 bases). Germline CDR1 reads LGHDT; CDR2 reads YNNKEL (reference sequence). The CDR3 covers 18 residues. V lost 4 bases and J 5 bases, leaving 24 bases between the germline ends. The CDR3 region is CASSPLGSFAGTNNEQFF. CDR3 nucleotide sequence: TGTGCCAGCAGCCCCCTGGGTTCGTTTGCGGGTACAAACAATGAGCAGTTCTTC.

This clone was seen only once. This chain joins TRBV28 and TRBJ2-2; 8 positions agree with TRBD1. Germline assignment: CDR1 MDHEN and CDR2 SYDVKM. This CDR3 spans 15 amino acids. With V trimmed by 6 bases and J by 4 bases, 7 bases remained unmatched. The DNA for the CDR3 is TGTGCCAGCAGCTCCCAGGGGGCGGGCACCGGGGAGCTGTTTTTT. Translated: CASSSQGAGTGELFF.

This clone appeared a few times. The chain combines TRBV7-2 with TRBJ1-3; D is possibly TRBD1 (6 bases). The CDR3 has 15 amino acids. Per the germline V gene, CDR1 is SGHTA and CDR2 is FQGNSA. Between the trimmed V and J ends, which lost 5 bases and 2 bases, there was a span of 13 bases. The CDR3 sequence: CASSATGPPGNTIYF. The CDR3 DNA reads TGTGCCAGCAGCGCCACAGGGCCCCCTGGAAACACCATATATTTT.

This clone appeared once. The rearrangement links TRBV7-3 to TRBJ2-7; possibly TRBD2 for D (7 bases). CDR3 length: 19 residues. V lost 5 bases, J lost 2 bases, and 28 bases lay in between. The germline V gene encodes CDR1 SGHTA and CDR2 FQGTGA. The CDR3 sequence is CASSQPGQLGLVSPYEQYF. Written as DNA, the CDR3 is TGTGCCAGCAGCCAACCGGGACAACTAGGACTAGTGAGCCCCTACGAGCAGTACTTC.

The V and J genes are TRBV9 and TRBJ1-2; 7 nucleotides agree with TRBD1. The germline gives CDR1 SGDLS, CDR2 YYNGEE. The V segment lost 0 bases and the J segment 3 bases; nucleotides outside the gene matches: 5. The CDR3 covers 15 residues. The CDR3 loop is CASSVEPDRDYGYTF. The CDR3 DNA sequence: TGTGCCAGCAGCGTAGAGCCCGACAGGGACTATGGCTACACCTTC. The complete variable domain, with remaining parts taken from reference TRBV9 and TRBJ1-2, reads DSGVTQTPKHLITATGQRVTLRCSPRSGDLSVYWYQQSLDQGLQFLIQYYNGEERAKGNILERFSAQQFPDLHSELNLSSLELGDSALYFCASSVEPDRDYGYTFGSGTRLTVV.

This chain joins TRBV6-5 and TRBJ1-2; a possible D gene is TRBD1 (6 bases). Trimming pared 0 bases from V and 6 bases from J, leaving 14 bases between. Germline CDR1 is MNHEY and CDR2 is SVGAGI. The CDR3 spans 15 residues. CDR3 region: CASSYSRTVSDGYTF. The CDR3 DNA reads TGTGCCAGCAGTTACTCGAGGACAGTGTCCGATGGCTACACCTTC.

The CDR3 spells CASRSDRGYEQYF. For the CDR3, the DNA is TGTGCCAGCAGGTCCGACAGGGGGTACGAGCAGTACTTC. The chain has TRBV28 and TRBJ2-7; 9 bases are shared with TRBD1. V lost 6 bases, J lost 4 bases, and 4 bases stayed unmatched. Germline values: CDR1 MDHEN, CDR2 SYDVKM. The CDR3 length is 13 residues.

The CDR3 loop is CASSVARDRAGANVLTF. DNA for the CDR3: TGTGCCAGCAGCGTAGCCCGGGACAGGGCTGGGGCCAACGTCCTGACTTTC. The V call is TRBV9, the J call TRBJ2-6; 9 positions match TRBD1. CDR1 is SGDLS, CDR2 YYNGEE, per germline. The CDR3 runs 17 residues. V was clipped by 0 bases and J by 2 bases; unmatched bases: 3.

The CDR3 is CAIGTQGHQPQHF. CDR3 DNA: TGCGCCATTGGGACACAAGGGCATCAGCCCCAGCATTTT. V and J are TRBV5-1 and TRBJ1-5, with D possibly matching TRBD1 (6 bases). Trimming cost V 9 bases and J 5 bases, with 15 bases left between them. Germline V gene lookup returns CDR1 SGHRS and CDR2 YFSETQ. The length of the CDR3 is 13 residues.

This chain links TRBV9 with TRBJ2-7, with TRBD1 identical over 10 bases. Trimming removed 4 bases from V and 5 bases from J; junction bases left unmatched: 9. The CDR3 is made up of 15 amino acids. Germline V CDR1 and CDR2: SGDLS, YYNGEE. The CDR3 is CASSSWTGGTNEQYF. The CDR3 region has the DNA TGTGCCAGCAGCTCCTGGACAGGGGGAACCAACGAGCAGTACTTC.

The V gene is TRBV12-3 or TRBV12-4, the J gene TRBJ1-4; TRBD1 agrees at 9 bases. With 6 bases clipped from V and 8 bases from J, the junction kept 4 bases outside the gene matches. The CDR3 runs 13 residues. The CDR3 spells CASRLGQGEKLFF. The CDR3 region has the DNA TGTGCCAGCAGGCTGGGACAGGGAGAAAAACTGTTTTTT.

The rearrangement uses TRBV20-1 and TRBJ1-2, with D unclear. The CDR3 has 10 amino acids. Trimming pared 5 bases from V and 8 bases from J, leaving 9 bases between. CDR1 and CDR2 from the germline V gene are DFQATT and SNEGSKA (reference sequence). The CDR3 bases are TGCAGTGCTTCCGGGTTGGGCTACACCTTC. It encodes CSASGLGYTF.

The chain carries TRBV27 and TRBJ2-6, with 10 bases lining up with TRBD1. With 5 bases clipped from V and 4 bases from J, the junction kept 8 bases outside the gene matches. This CDR3 region has 17 residues. The germline V gene encodes CDR1 MNHEY and CDR2 SMNVEV (reference sequence). CDR3 coding DNA: TGTGCCAGCAGTATCGGGACAGGGGTTTACGGGGCCAACGTCCTGACTTTC. It translates to CASSIGTGVYGANVLTF.

This clone was picked up a small number of times. This chain uses TRBV4-1 with TRBJ2-2, with TRBD2 matching over 8 bases. Germline lookup yields CDR1 MGHRA and CDR2 YSYEKL. The trim removed 1 base at V and 8 bases at J, leaving 9 bases unmatched. This CDR3 contains 16 residues. CDR3 in amino acids: CASSQAGGARSGELFF. In DNA, the CDR3 is TGCGCCAGCAGCCAAGCGGGGGGGGCTCGTTCAGGGGAGCTGTTTTTT.

V and J are TRBV4-1 and TRBJ1-1, with D possibly TRBD1 on 5 matching bases. CDR3 length: 15 residues. V lost 0 bases to trimming and J lost 4 bases, with 12 bases between them. Per germline, CDR1 MGHRA and CDR2 YSYEKL. CDR3 in DNA: TGCGCCAGCAGCCAAGATCATGGGGGAGGCACTGAAGCTTTCTTT. This translates into CASSQDHGGGTEAFF.

This clone was observed once. The chain employs TRBV5-6 and TRBJ1-6; perhaps TRBD1 as D (6 bases). Germline CDR1 and CDR2: SGHDT and YYEEEE. V lost 0 bases and J 9 bases, leaving 13 bases between the germline ends. This CDR3 spans 15 amino acids. The CDR3 DNA reads TGTGCCAGCAGCTTGGTCACAGGGTTCGGTTCACCCCTCCACTTT. This encodes CASSLVTGFGSPLHF.

In this sample, this clone turned up a few times. J is TRBJ2-1 and V is TRBV6-5; TRBD1 matches at 11 bases. Germline V gene sequence: CDR1 MNHEY, CDR2 SVGAGI. V gave up 0 bases and J gave up 7 bases; unmatched junction bases: 5. The length of the CDR3 is 16 residues. CDR3 sequence reads: CASSYSGQGVRNEQFF. CDR3 sequence (DNA): TGTGCCAGCAGTTACTCGGGACAGGGGGTGAGGAATGAGCAGTTCTTC.

This sequence joins TRBV30 and TRBJ1-1, with D maybe TRBD1 (5 bases). CDR3 length equals 14 residues. V lost 3 bases to trimming and J lost 4 bases, with 15 bases between them. Germline CDR1 and CDR2: GTSNPN and SVGIG (reference sequence). The DNA for the CDR3 is TGTGCCTGGAGCGGTGACAGTCCTTTCACTGAAGCTTTCTTT. Translation gives CAWSGDSPFTEAFF.

V and J are TRBV7-6 and TRBJ2-5, with 7 bases fitting TRBD2. J gave up 0 bases and V 4 bases, and 8 bases lay outside the gene matches. Per the germline V gene, CDR1 is SGHVS and CDR2 is FNYEAQ. This CDR3 contains 16 residues. The CDR3 loop reads CASSSWEGLDQETQYF. The DNA for the CDR3 is TGTGCCAGCAGCTCGTGGGAGGGATTAGACCAAGAGACCCAGTACTTC.